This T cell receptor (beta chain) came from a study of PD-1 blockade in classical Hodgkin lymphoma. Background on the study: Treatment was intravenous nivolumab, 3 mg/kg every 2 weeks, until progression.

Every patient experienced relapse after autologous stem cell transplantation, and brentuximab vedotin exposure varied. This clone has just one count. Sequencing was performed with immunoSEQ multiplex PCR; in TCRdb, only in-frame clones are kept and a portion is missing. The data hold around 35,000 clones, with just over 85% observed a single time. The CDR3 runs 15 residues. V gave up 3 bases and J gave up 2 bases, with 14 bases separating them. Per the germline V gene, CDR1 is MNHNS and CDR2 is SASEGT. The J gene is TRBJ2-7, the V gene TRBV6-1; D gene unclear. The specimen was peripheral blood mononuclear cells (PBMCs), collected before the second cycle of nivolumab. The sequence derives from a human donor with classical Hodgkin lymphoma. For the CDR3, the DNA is TGTGCCAGCAGTGACAGAGGCGGACGACCCTACGAGCAGTACTTC. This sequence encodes CASSDRGGRPYEQYF.